This passage covers 30 T cell receptor beta chains from one sample sequenced in a study of cytomegalovirus exposure and HLA in healthy donors. The primer mix had 60 Vbeta and 13 Jbeta primers. TCRdb's table, derived via immunoSEQ multiplex PCR, lists solely in-frame clones and lacks some. The data show 130,000 to 150,000 clones, 80% seen once. The sample was PBMCs. The receptor set was obtained from a male donor in good health and CMV-seronegative.

This chain joins TRBV4-2 and TRBJ1-4; TRBD1 agrees at 8 bases. The V and J ends lost 3 bases and 7 bases, in that order; junction bases with no gene match: 7. Germline V gene lookup returns CDR1 LGHNA and CDR2 YNFKEQ. This CDR3 is built from 15 residues. This chain's CDR3 is CASSHTGGVGEKLFF. CDR3 DNA sequence: TGTGCCAGCAGCCATACAGGGGGAGTAGGTGAAAAACTGTTTTTT.

The chain carries TRBV6-5 and TRBJ1-6, with TRBD1 matching over 11 bases. This CDR3 is 14 amino acids long. V gave up 9 bases and J gave up 7 bases; unmatched junction bases: 5. Germline CDR1 is MNHEY and CDR2 is SVGAGI. CDR3 region: CASGTGGRNSPLHF. CDR3 DNA: TGTGCCAGTGGGACAGGGGGTCGGAATTCACCCCTCCACTTT.

V and J are TRBV15 and TRBJ2-3; 7 bases agree with TRBD1. CDR1 LNHNV and CDR2 YYDKDF come from the germline V gene (reference sequence). CDR3 length: 17 amino acids. Unmatched junction bases numbered 13, after V lost 4 bases and J lost 3 bases. The CDR3 DNA follows: TGTGCCACCAGCAATACCAGGGGGTCAGGTACTACAGATACGCAGTATTTT. As protein: CATSNTRGSGTTDTQYF. Supplemented by reference TRBV15 and TRBJ2-3, the full variable domain reads DAMVIQNPRYQVTQFGKPVTLSCSQTLNHNVMYWYQQKSSQAPKLLFHYYDKDFNNEADTPDNFQSRRPNTSFCFLDIRSPGLGDTAMYLCATSNTRGSGTTDTQYFGPGTRLTVL.

In DNA form, the CDR3 reads TGTGCCAGCAGCCCCTCGAAGGGGATGGCCACTGAAGCTTTCTTT. It is translated as CASSPSKGMATEAFF. The J gene is TRBJ1-1, the V gene TRBV4-2; maybe TRBD1 (5 bases). The CDR3 length is 15 residues. CDR1 is LGHNA, CDR2 YNFKEQ, per germline. Trimming took 4 bases from V and 4 from J, leaving 16 bases between them.

The chain couples TRBV7-9 to TRBJ2-2; D unresolved. The germline CDR1 and CDR2 sequences are SEHNR and FQNEAQ (reference sequence). V dropped 1 base and J dropped 4 bases, with 7 bases sitting between them. The length of the CDR3 is 14 residues. This CDR3 is CASSLGPGTGELFF. The DNA of the CDR3 is TGTGCCAGCAGCTTAGGGCCAGGCACCGGGGAGCTGTTTTTT.

This clone has only one observation. This rearrangement joins TRBV27 to TRBJ1-1, with 8 bases fitting TRBD1. V gave up 5 bases and J gave up 1 base; unmatched junction bases: 3. There are 14 residues in the CDR3. Germline V lookup: CDR1 MNHEY, CDR2 SMNVEV (reference sequence). The CDR3 sequence: CASSDGTGNTEAFF. Written as DNA, the CDR3 is TGTGCCAGCAGTGATGGGACAGGGAACACTGAAGCTTTCTTT.

The chain is built from TRBV2 and TRBJ1-1; D gene ambiguous. V was clipped by 2 bases and J by 0 bases, with 10 bases between them. The CDR3 has 15 residues. Germline CDR1 and CDR2: SNHLY and FYNNEI. The CDR3 spells CASSELYSLNTEAFF. In DNA form, the CDR3 reads TGTGCCAGCAGTGAACTGTACAGTTTGAACACTGAAGCTTTCTTT.

V is TRBV27 and J is TRBJ2-7; TRBD1 aligns across 8 bases. The V segment lost 4 bases and the J segment 5 bases; nucleotides outside the gene matches: 7. In germline, CDR1 is MNHEY, CDR2 SMNVEV (reference sequence). This CDR3 is built from 14 residues. CDR3 DNA: TGTGCCAGCAGTTCGCGGACAGGGAGAGACGAGCAGTACTTC. Protein product: CASSSRTGRDEQYF.

This clone appeared a single time. The identical CDR3 is also encoded by other nucleotide sequences in the sample. The J gene is TRBJ1-1, the V gene TRBV6-1; 9 bases line up with TRBD1. CDR1 MNHNS and CDR2 SASEGT come from the germline V gene. Losses at the gene ends were 0 bases for V and 5 bases for J; bases not matched to a gene: 4. The CDR3 covers 15 residues. The CDR3: CASSEAGGTGTEAFF. As DNA, the CDR3 is TGTGCCAGCAGTGAAGCAGGCGGGACAGGGACTGAAGCTTTCTTT.

The rearrangement joins TRBV4-1 to TRBJ2-1; TRBD2 matches 16 bases. There are 15 residues in the CDR3. Germline V CDR1 and CDR2: MGHRA, YSYEKL. The trim removed 4 bases at V and 7 bases at J, leaving 1 base unmatched. The CDR3 sequence: CASSRGLAGGNEQFF. CDR3 nucleotides: TGCGCCAGCAGCCGGGGACTAGCGGGGGGGAATGAGCAGTTCTTC.

Only one count was recorded for this clone. The CDR3 coding sequence is TGTGCCAGCATAGGGCAGGGGTACAACAATGAGCAGTTCTTC. Protein sequence: CASIGQGYNNEQFF. The chain employs TRBV6-1 and TRBJ2-1; possible D gene TRBD1, 6 bases. Trimming pared 7 bases from V and 5 bases from J, leaving 15 bases between. CDR3 length: 14 residues. CDR1 and CDR2 from the germline V gene are MNHNS and SASEGT.

This rearrangement joins TRBV6-1 to TRBJ2-3, with a weak D call TRBD2 (5 bases). CDR1 and CDR2 from the germline V gene are MNHNS and SASEGT. V was trimmed by 6 bases and J by 0 bases, leaving 10 bases between them. This CDR3 contains 14 residues. The CDR3 DNA sequence: TGTGCCAGCAGAGGACTCTTTAGCACAGATACGCAGTATTTT. The encoded protein is CASRGLFSTDTQYF.

CDR3 in DNA: TGCGCCAGCAGCTCGGGGTCAAGCTCCTACAATGAGCAGTTCTTC. Protein: CASSSGSSSYNEQFF. The chain carries TRBV5-1 and TRBJ2-1, with a possible D match to TRBD2 (5 bases). The CDR3 loop spans 15 amino acids. Deletions cut 3 bases from V and 0 bases from J, with 10 bases between. Germline CDR1 and CDR2: SGHRS and YFSETQ.

This chain joins TRBV7-9 and TRBJ1-6; no clear D gene. This CDR3 spans 13 amino acids. Per the germline V gene, CDR1 is SEHNR and CDR2 is FQNEAQ (reference sequence). The germline V and J ends were trimmed by 5 bases and 14 bases, with 16 bases remaining between them. The CDR3 sequence is CASSPQSFGALHF. The CDR3 bases are TGTGCCAGCAGCCCCCAGTCATTCGGAGCCCTCCACTTT.

The V call is TRBV10-3, the J call TRBJ2-1; maybe TRBD2 (5 bases). V was shortened by 3 bases and J by 10 bases, with 13 bases between the two germline ends. The CDR3 is 13 amino acids. The germline CDR1 and CDR2 sequences are ENHRY and SYGVKD. CDR3 DNA: TGTGCCATCAGTGACCAACTAGTAGTGGAGCAGTTCTTC. It specifies CAISDQLVVEQFF.

The chain links TRBV7-9 to TRBJ2-2, with 12 positions matching TRBD2. This CDR3 has 18 residues. Germline V lookup: CDR1 SEHNR, CDR2 FQNEAQ (reference sequence). The junction had 7 bases not matched to a gene; V was cut back by 1 base and J by 4 bases. The CDR3 DNA reads TGTGCCAGCAGCTTAGGACTAGCGGGGGCCTCGGGCACCGGGGAGCTGTTTTTT. This encodes CASSLGLAGASGTGELFF.

This chain connects TRBV2 to TRBJ2-5; the D gene is possibly TRBD2 (6 bases). Deletions cut 6 bases from V and 5 bases from J, with 16 bases between. The CDR3 is 14 residues long. Germline V gene lookup returns CDR1 SNHLY and CDR2 FYNNEI. CDR3 sequence (DNA): TGTGCCAGCAGGCCGGGACCCGGAGGGGAGACCCAGTACTTC. It codes for CASRPGPGGETQYF.

CDR3 loop: CASSQGGGSEQYF. CDR3 in DNA: TGTGCCAGCAGCCAAGGGGGGGGGAGCGAGCAGTACTTC. This chain joins TRBV4-2 and TRBJ2-7, with TRBD2 matching 7 bases. The CDR3 sequence is 13 residues long. V was clipped by 1 base and J by 6 bases; unmatched bases: 3. Germline loops: CDR1 LGHNA, CDR2 YNFKEQ.

J is TRBJ1-5 and V is TRBV2; TRBD1 matches at 9 bases. The germline gives CDR1 SNHLY, CDR2 FYNNEI. Trimming removed 5 bases from V and 7 bases from J; junction bases left unmatched: 12. The CDR3 runs 16 residues. This CDR3 reads CASSPIIRTGVQPQHF. The CDR3 DNA reads TGTGCCAGCAGTCCAATAATAAGGACAGGGGTCCAGCCCCAGCATTTT.

CDR3 region: CASSYGRGHGYTF. CDR3 nucleotides: TGTGCCAGCAGTTACGGGAGGGGTCATGGCTACACCTTC. The chain recombines TRBV6-5 with TRBJ1-2; tentatively, D is TRBD1 (5 bases). CDR1 and CDR2 from the germline V gene are MNHEY and SVGAGI. The CDR3 is 13 residues long. The V gene lost 2 bases and the J gene lost 6 bases, with 10 bases spanning the gap.

The rearrangement links TRBV7-2 to TRBJ1-2; a weak D match, TRBD1 (5 bases). CDR3 size: 14 residues. Germline CDR1 is SGHTA and CDR2 is FQGNSA. V was pared by 1 base and J by 4 bases, with 10 bases between. The CDR3 loop is CASSLGGTTYGYTF. In nucleotides, the CDR3 is TGTGCCAGCAGCTTAGGGGGCACGACCTATGGCTACACCTTC. Full variable domain (rest looked up from reference TRBV7-2 and TRBJ1-2): GAGVSQSPSNKVTEKGKDVELRCDPISGHTALYWYRQSLGQGLEFLIYFQGNSAPDKSGLPSDRFSAERTGGSVSTLTIQRTQQEDSAVYLCASSLGGTTYGYTFGSGTRLTVV.

This clone was counted a few times. The chain joins TRBV7-2 to TRBJ1-5; tentatively, D is TRBD1 (5 bases). Deletions cut 3 bases from V and 4 bases from J, with 7 bases between. This CDR3 is 13 amino acids long. Germline lookup yields CDR1 SGHTA and CDR2 FQGNSA. The CDR3 spells CASSFRGNQPQHF. The CDR3 region has the DNA TGTGCCAGCAGCTTTAGGGGAAATCAGCCCCAGCATTTT.

V and J are TRBV5-1 and TRBJ1-2, with D perhaps TRBD1 (5 bases). This CDR3 contains 15 residues. Per the germline V gene, CDR1 is SGHRS and CDR2 is YFSETQ. V shed 5 bases and J shed 1 base, with 15 bases lying between them. CDR3: CASSFDSPLNYGYTF. DNA for the CDR3: TGCGCCAGCAGTTTTGACAGTCCCCTTAACTATGGCTACACCTTC.

This clone was counted between two and nine times. The chain combines TRBV10-3 with TRBJ2-3; D not resolved. Germline CDR1 and CDR2: ENHRY and SYGVKD. The CDR3 is made up of 11 amino acids. With 4 bases removed from V and 6 bases from J, the gap between germline ends came to 5 bases. The DNA of the CDR3 is TGTGCCATCAGTGTTTCTGATACGCAGTATTTT. This codes for CAISVSDTQYF.

The CDR3 region is CASSWGTGSIWEQYF. The CDR3 DNA reads TGTGCCAGCAGCTGGGGGACAGGATCTATTTGGGAGCAGTACTTC. J is TRBJ2-7 and V is TRBV7-8; 8 nucleotides align to TRBD1. Per germline, CDR1 SGHVS and CDR2 FQNEAQ. V shed 4 bases, J shed 7 bases, and the junction held 12 bases outside the gene matches. This CDR3 is built from 15 residues.

To note about this clone: Mismatch with germline at one junction end may stem from a read error. This sequence joins TRBV6-6 and TRBJ2-6; TRBD1 matches 10 bases. This CDR3 has 16 residues. CDR1 is MNHNY and CDR2 is SVGAGI in the germline V gene (reference sequence). As DNA, the CDR3 is TGTGCAAGCAAGGGACAGGGGTCTTTTGGGGCCAACGTCCTGACTTTC. Translation gives CASKGQGSFGANVLTF.

The rearrangement uses TRBV9 and TRBJ1-1; D is unresolved. CDR1 and CDR2 (germline): SGDLS, YYNGEE. The CDR3 runs 14 residues. V was pared by 4 bases and J by 0 bases, with 10 bases between. The CDR3 region has the DNA TGTGCCAGCAGCCCAGGATACATGAACACTGAAGCTTTCTTT. Translated: CASSPGYMNTEAFF.

The rearrangement uses TRBV12-2 and TRBJ1-3. TRBV12-2 is noted as a pseudogene. The CDR3 consists of 14 residues. CDR3 bases: TGTGCAAGTCGCTTAGTAATCTCTGGAAACACCATATATTTT. This gives the protein CASRLVISGNTIYF.

The rearrangement uses TRBV30 and TRBJ1-1; 7 bases fit TRBD1. The V gene's germline CDR1 is GTSNPN and CDR2 SVGIG (reference sequence). Unmatched junction bases numbered 25, after V lost 2 bases and J lost 7 bases. CDR3 length equals 19 residues. This chain's CDR3 is CAWSRRGDRRGLRGDEAFF. CDR3 nucleotides: TGTGCCTGGAGTCGCCGGGGAGATAGGAGGGGGCTTCGGGGCGATGAAGCTTTCTTT.

Note on this clone: The junction departs from the called germline gene at one end, perhaps through a read error. The chain joins TRBV6-6 to TRBJ1-2; no clear D. Germline CDR1 is MNHNY and CDR2 is SVGAGI (reference sequence). This CDR3 is built from 15 residues. The CDR3 spells CASSYSGLINDGYTF. As DNA, the CDR3 is TGTGCCAGCAGTTACTCTGGACTGATTAACGATGGCTACACCTTC.